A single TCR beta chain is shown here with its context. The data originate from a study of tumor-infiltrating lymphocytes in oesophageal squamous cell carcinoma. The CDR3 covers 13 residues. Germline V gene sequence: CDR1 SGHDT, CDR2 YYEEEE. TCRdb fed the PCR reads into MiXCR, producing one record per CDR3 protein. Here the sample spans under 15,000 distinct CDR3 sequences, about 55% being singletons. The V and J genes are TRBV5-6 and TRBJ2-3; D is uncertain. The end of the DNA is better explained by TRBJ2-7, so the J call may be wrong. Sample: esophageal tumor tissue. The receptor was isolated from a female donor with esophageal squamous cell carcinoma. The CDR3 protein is CASSLVPGDEQYF. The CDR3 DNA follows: TGTGCCAGCAGCTTGGTTCCGGGTGATGAGCAGTACTTC.